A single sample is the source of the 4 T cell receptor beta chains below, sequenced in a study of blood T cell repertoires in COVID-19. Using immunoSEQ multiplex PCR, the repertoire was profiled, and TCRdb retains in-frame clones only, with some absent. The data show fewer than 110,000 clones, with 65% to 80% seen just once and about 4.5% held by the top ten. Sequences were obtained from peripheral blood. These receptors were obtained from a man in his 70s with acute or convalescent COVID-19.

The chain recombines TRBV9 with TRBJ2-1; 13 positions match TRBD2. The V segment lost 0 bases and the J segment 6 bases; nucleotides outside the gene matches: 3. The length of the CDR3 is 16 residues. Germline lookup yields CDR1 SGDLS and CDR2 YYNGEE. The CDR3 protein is CASSVVGLAGVNEQFF. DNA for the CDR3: TGTGCCAGCAGCGTAGTCGGACTAGCGGGGGTCAATGAGCAGTTCTTC. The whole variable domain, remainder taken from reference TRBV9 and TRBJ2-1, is DSGVTQTPKHLITATGQRVTLRCSPRSGDLSVYWYQQSLDQGLQFLIQYYNGEERAKGNILERFSAQQFPDLHSELNLSSLELGDSALYFCASSVVGLAGVNEQFFGPGTRLTVL.

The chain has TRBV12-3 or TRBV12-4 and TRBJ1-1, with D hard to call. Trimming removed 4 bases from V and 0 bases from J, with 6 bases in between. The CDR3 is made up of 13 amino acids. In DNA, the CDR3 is TGTGCCAGCAGTTATCTTGTGAACACTGAAGCTTTCTTT. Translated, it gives CASSYLVNTEAFF.

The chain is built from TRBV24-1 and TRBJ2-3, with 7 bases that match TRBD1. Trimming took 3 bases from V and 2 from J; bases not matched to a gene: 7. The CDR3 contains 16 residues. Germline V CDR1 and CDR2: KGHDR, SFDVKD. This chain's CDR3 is CATSDGDRKLTDTQYF. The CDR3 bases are TGTGCCACCAGTGATGGGGACAGAAAACTCACAGATACGCAGTATTTT.

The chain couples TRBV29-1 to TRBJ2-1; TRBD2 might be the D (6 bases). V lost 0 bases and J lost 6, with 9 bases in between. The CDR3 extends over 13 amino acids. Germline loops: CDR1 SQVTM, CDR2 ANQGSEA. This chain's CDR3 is CSVEDGRSNEQFF. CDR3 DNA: TGCAGCGTTGAAGACGGGAGATCCAATGAGCAGTTCTTC.